These 10 T cell receptor beta chains came from one sample sequenced in a study of T-cell reconstitution after alpha-beta-depleted transplantation in children (dated by TCRdb to the mid-2010s). Receptors were amplified or captured by PCR. The sample was run on an Illumina HiSeq 2500. To normalize quantification of the TCRbeta repertoire, the TCR libraries were built with molecular barcoding that relied on unique molecular identifiers. TCRdb cleaned the public reads at Q25 with fastp, built clones with MiXCR and kept in-frame beta chains. Rows merge per CDR3 protein into single entries with the most common DNA and genes. For this sample there are about 230,000 distinct CDR3 sequences; over 9.5% appear just once. Approximately 5% of the sample rests with the top ten. Source: PBMCs from the stem cell graft donor, taken from the stem cell graft. These receptors all stem from a human donor who donated a stem cell graft to a child with SCID.

At least ten counts were recorded for this clonotype. CDR3 residues: CASSFHGGRRTQYF. The DNA for the CDR3 is TGCGCCAGCAGCTTCCACGGGGGGAGGAGGACCCAGTACTTC. The chain recombines TRBV5-1 with TRBJ2-5; TRBD2 aligns across 7 bases. V lost 2 bases and J lost 7; bases outside the gene matches: 8. This CDR3 contains 14 residues. Germline V gene lookup returns CDR1 SGHRS and CDR2 YFSETQ. The full variable domain, its missing parts supplied by reference TRBV5-1 and TRBJ2-5, is KAGVTQTPRYLIKTRGQQVTLSCSPISGHRSVSWYQQTPGQGLQFLFEYFSETQRNKGNFPGRFSGRQFSNSRSEMNVSTLELGDSALYLCASSFHGGRRTQYFGPGTRLLVL.

This clonotype has at least ten counts. The chain couples TRBV5-6 to TRBJ2-1, with D possibly TRBD2 on 5 matching bases. V was trimmed by 6 bases and J by 7 bases, leaving 23 bases between them. This CDR3 comprises 16 residues. Germline CDR1 is SGHDT and CDR2 is YYEEEE. CDR3 sequence reads: CASTLPIRGKVNEQFF. The DNA for the CDR3 is TGTGCCAGCACCTTACCCATACGGGGAAAGGTAAATGAGCAGTTCTTC.

The sample holds many counts of this clonotype. The chain uses TRBV20-1 and TRBJ2-3, with 7 bases identical to TRBD1. V lost 6 bases, J lost 4 bases, and 13 bases stayed unmatched. The CDR3 contains 15 residues. The V gene's germline CDR1 is DFQATT and CDR2 SNEGSKA (reference sequence). In DNA form, the CDR3 reads TGCAGTGCGATCCCCGACAGGGTATTGGCAGATACGCAGTATTTT. Translation gives CSAIPDRVLADTQYF.

This clonotype was detected ten times or more. This rearrangement joins TRBV6-1 to TRBJ2-1; D call uncertain. This CDR3 contains 13 residues. Between the trimmed V and J ends, which lost 4 bases and 0 bases, there was a span of 4 bases. Germline-derived CDR1 and CDR2 are MNHNS and SASEGT. CDR3 coding DNA: TGTGCCAGCAGTGCGAGCTCCTACAATGAGCAGTTCTTC. It translates to CASSASSYNEQFF.

At least ten counts were recorded for this clonotype. V gene TRBV4-1 combines with J gene TRBJ1-2, with D maybe TRBD1 (6 bases). The CDR3 length is 14 residues. Trimming left V 4 bases short and J 2 bases short, with 11 bases between. Germline CDR1 reads MGHRA; CDR2 reads YSYEKL. In DNA, the CDR3 is TGCGCCAGCAGCCTCCTGACAGGAAACTATGGCTACACCTTC. This sequence encodes CASSLLTGNYGYTF.

This clonotype was seen at least ten times. This chain joins TRBV9 and TRBJ2-7; 7 positions match TRBD2. The CDR3 is 13 residues long. Looked up from germline, CDR1 is SGDLS and CDR2 is YYNGEE. V shed 5 bases and J 7 bases; nucleotides not matched to a gene: 9. CDR3: CASSESNGGEQYF. CDR3 coding DNA: TGTGCCAGCAGTGAATCGAACGGGGGGGAGCAGTACTTC.

This clonotype was seen repeatedly, ten times or more. V gene TRBV20-1 combines with J gene TRBJ2-7; D gene ambiguous. V was pared by 0 bases and J by 5 bases, with 2 bases between. The V gene's germline CDR1 is DFQATT and CDR2 SNEGSKA (reference sequence). The CDR3 covers 10 residues. CDR3 nucleotide sequence: TGCAGTGCTAGAGACCACGAGCAGTACTTC. Its protein is CSARDHEQYF.

This clonotype was counted ten times or more. The chain combines TRBV2 with TRBJ2-5, with TRBD1 matching 7 bases. The CDR3 is 13 amino acids. V lost 8 bases, J lost 4 bases, and 7 bases stayed unmatched. Germline V gives CDR1 SNHLY, CDR2 FYNNEI. The CDR3 DNA sequence: TGTGCCAGCGTACAGGGGCTCGGAGAGACCCAGTACTTC. Translating gives CASVQGLGETQYF.

The gene calls are TRBV11-2 and TRBJ1-6; a weak D match, TRBD1 (6 bases). CDR1 and CDR2 from the germline V gene are SGHAT and FQNNGV. V was cut by 6 bases and J by 4 bases, with 13 bases left in between. The CDR3 loop spans 15 amino acids. CDR3 protein: CASSLGGQYNSPLHF. Here the CDR3 DNA reads TGTGCCAGCAGTTTGGGGGGACAATATAATTCACCCCTCCACTTT.

Turning to this clonotype: A read error may account for a junction end that differs from germline. The rearrangement joins TRBV20-1 to TRBJ2-1; 10 bases agree with TRBD2. The germline V gene has CDR1 DFQATT and CDR2 SNEGSKA (reference sequence). This CDR3 region has 17 residues. This CDR3 reads CCARLAGSTASYNEQFF. The CDR3 bases are TGCTGTGCTAGACTAGCGGGTTCCACGGCCTCCTACAATGAGCAGTTCTTC.